This entry is about one T cell receptor (beta chain). The record originates from a study of blood T cell repertoires in COVID-19. Trimming stripped 2 bases from V and 0 bases from J, with 5 bases between. The CDR3 is 14 residues long. The germline V gene has CDR1 SGHDN and CDR2 FVKESK. Libraries were prepared by immunoSEQ multiplex PCR; TCRdb keeps only in-frame clonotypes and omits some of them. The sample lists about 120,000 clones; just under 90% were seen once. Sequencing was done on a sample of peripheral blood. This clonotype originated in a woman aged 50 to 60 with acute or convalescent COVID-19. The V and J genes are TRBV14 and TRBJ2-1; no reliable D call. CDR3 sequence (DNA): TGTGCCAGCAGCCAACAAATCTCCTACAATGAGCAGTTCTTC. This encodes CASSQQISYNEQFF.